This T cell receptor (beta chain) was retrieved from a study of CD8 T cells in ankylosing spondylitis. The study's findings and limits: Apparently characteristic of ankylosing spondylitis blood was a TCR beta motif (roughly eight highly homologous variants). Past studies reported some motif variants in reactive arthritis synovial fluid and blood.

CDR1 and CDR2 from the germline V gene are SGHAT and FQNNGV. With 4 bases removed from V and 1 base from J, the gap between germline ends came to 11 bases. This CDR3 has 14 residues. With molecular barcodes, quantitative 5'-RACE was used to make the TCR beta libraries. TCRdb reanalysed the 5' RACE reads using MiXCR and keeps one entry per CDR3 protein. Here the sample spans a few hundred thousand distinct CDR3 sequences, around 19% being singletons. Concerning this clonotype: Its antigen is still unknown.

This receptor was obtained from a male donor with ankylosing spondylitis or in good health (not recorded which). The chain employs TRBV11-2 and TRBJ2-7; perhaps TRBD2 as D (6 bases). The sample comprised blood, either unsorted or a sorted T cell fraction (not recorded which). DNA for the CDR3: TGTGCCAGCAGCTCCACGGGGAGGTCCTACGAGCAGTACGTC. The encoded protein is CASSSTGRSYEQYV.